The 10 T cell receptor beta chains in this list originate from one sample, sequenced in a study of T-cell reconstitution after alpha-beta-depleted transplantation in children. A library of TCRbeta sequences, prepared with unique molecular identifiers, was generated. Using its own MiXCR run on the PCR reads, TCRdb lists one record per CDR3 protein. The sample yields around 500,000 distinct CDR3 sequences, approximately 12% seen once. Sequenced material: PBMCs from the stem cell graft donor, taken from the stem cell graft. These receptors were taken from a human donor who donated a stem cell graft to a child with combined immunodeficiency.

The rearrangement uses TRBV5-1 and TRBJ1-1; D uncertain. Per germline, CDR1 SGHRS and CDR2 YFSETQ. CDR3 length: 13 amino acids. Trimming pared 3 bases from V and 7 bases from J, leaving 13 bases between. CDR3: CASSSRTDIEAFF. The CDR3 DNA follows: TGCGCCAGCAGCTCCCGGACGGATATTGAAGCTTTCTTT.

The rearrangement joins TRBV28 to TRBJ1-1; the D gene is possibly TRBD1 (6 bases). V lost 6 bases to trimming and J lost 11 bases, with 16 bases between them. Germline loops: CDR1 MDHEN, CDR2 SYDVKM. The CDR3 sequence is 12 residues long. The CDR3 loop reads CASRENRVPAFF. The CDR3 DNA sequence: TGTGCCAGCAGGGAGAACAGGGTCCCGGCTTTCTTT.

This clonotype was seen repeatedly, ten times or more. V and J are TRBV19 and TRBJ1-2; D is uncertain. The CDR3 is 14 amino acids. Germline CDR1 LNHDA, CDR2 SQIVND (reference sequence). Trimming shortened V by 3 bases and J by 0 bases, and 8 bases separated the two germline ends. CDR3 sequence reads: CASSMATANYGYTF. The DNA for the CDR3 is TGTGCCAGTAGTATGGCCACAGCTAACTATGGCTACACCTTC.

This clonotype was counted between two and nine times. The gene calls are TRBV7-9 and TRBJ1-2; perhaps TRBD1 as D (5 bases). The CDR3 is 14 amino acids. Germline V CDR1 and CDR2: SEHNR, FQNEAQ (reference sequence). Trimming removed 5 bases at V and 0 bases at J, with 10 bases between. In nucleotides, the CDR3 is TGTGCCAGCAGCGGCGACAGACCTAACTATGGCTACACCTTC. It yields the protein CASSGDRPNYGYTF.

V is TRBV27 and J is TRBJ2-7, with 7 bases matching TRBD1. The CDR3 loop spans 13 amino acids. The junction had 8 bases not matched to a gene; V was cut back by 8 bases and J by 4 bases. Germline assignment: CDR1 MNHEY and CDR2 SMNVEV (reference sequence). DNA of the CDR3: TGTGCCAGCGGTCAGGGGGTACGGTACGAGCAGTACTTC. Protein: CASGQGVRYEQYF.

There are a few counts of this clonotype. CDR3 sequence reads: CASSPGTQPQHF. The CDR3 region has the DNA TGTGCCAGCAGCCCAGGTACTCAGCCCCAGCATTTT. The V gene is TRBV7-9, the J gene TRBJ1-5; D gene unclear. The CDR3 is made up of 12 amino acids. V was pared by 5 bases and J by 6 bases, with 8 bases between. The germline V gene encodes CDR1 SEHNR and CDR2 FQNEAQ (reference sequence). The full variable domain, in which reference TRBV7-9 and TRBJ1-5 provide the parts outside the CDR3, is DTGVSQNPRHKITKRGQNVTFRCDPISEHNRLYWYRQTLGQGPEFLTYFQNEAQLEKSRLLSDRFSAERPKGSFSTLEIQRTEQGDSAMYLCASSPGTQPQHFGDGTRLSIL.

The V and J genes are TRBV6-5 and TRBJ2-7; D ambiguous. Trimming removed 4 bases at V and 4 bases at J, with 8 bases between. This CDR3 is built from 12 residues. Germline V CDR1 and CDR2: MNHEY, SVGAGI. For the CDR3, the DNA is TGTGCCAGCAGTTTAACGAAATACGAGCAGTACTTC. It encodes CASSLTKYEQYF.

This chain links TRBV3-1 with TRBJ2-4; the D is unclear. Trimming shortened V by 2 bases and J by 6 bases, and 14 bases separated the two germline ends. Germline-derived CDR1 and CDR2 are LGHDT and YNNKEL (reference sequence). This CDR3 has 15 residues. Here the CDR3 DNA reads TGTGCCAGCAGCCAACTAACAGAGGTGGGAAACATTCAGTACTTC. Encoded protein: CASSQLTEVGNIQYF.

The chain recombines TRBV25-1 with TRBJ2-2; no clear D gene. CDR1 and CDR2 (germline): MGHDK, SYGVNS. V was trimmed by 7 bases and J by 3 bases, leaving 21 bases between them. The CDR3 is 17 residues long. The CDR3 is CASTSVPGRAHTGELFF. CDR3 DNA sequence: TGTGCCAGCACTTCTGTCCCCGGGCGCGCGCACACCGGGGAGCTGTTTTTT.

The CDR3 DNA reads TGTGCCAGCTCTCTGGGGGACATCTACGAGCAGTACTTC. This encodes CASSLGDIYEQYF. The chain uses TRBV12-3 or TRBV12-4 and TRBJ2-7, with D perhaps TRBD1 (6 bases). Trimming removed 8 bases at V and 3 bases at J, with 14 bases between. The length of the CDR3 is 13 residues.